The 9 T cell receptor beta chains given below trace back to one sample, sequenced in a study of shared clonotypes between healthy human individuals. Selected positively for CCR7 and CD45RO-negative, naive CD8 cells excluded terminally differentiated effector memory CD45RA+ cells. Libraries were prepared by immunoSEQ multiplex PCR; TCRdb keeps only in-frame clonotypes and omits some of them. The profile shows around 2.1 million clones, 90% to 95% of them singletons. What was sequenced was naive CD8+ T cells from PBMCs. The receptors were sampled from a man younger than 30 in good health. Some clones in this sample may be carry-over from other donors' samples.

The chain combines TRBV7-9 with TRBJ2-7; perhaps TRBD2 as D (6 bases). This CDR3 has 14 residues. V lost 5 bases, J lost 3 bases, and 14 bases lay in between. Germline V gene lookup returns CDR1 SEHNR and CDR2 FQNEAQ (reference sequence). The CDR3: CASSEAGSHYEQYF. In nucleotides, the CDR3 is TGTGCCAGCAGCGAAGCGGGCAGCCACTACGAGCAGTACTTC.

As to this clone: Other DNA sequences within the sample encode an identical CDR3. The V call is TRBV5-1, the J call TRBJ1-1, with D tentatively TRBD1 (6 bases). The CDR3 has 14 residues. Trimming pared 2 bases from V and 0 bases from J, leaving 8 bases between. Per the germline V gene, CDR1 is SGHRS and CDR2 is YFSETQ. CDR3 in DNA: TGCGCCAGCAGCTTCCGGGGGCTGAACACTGAAGCTTTCTTT. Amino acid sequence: CASSFRGLNTEAFF.

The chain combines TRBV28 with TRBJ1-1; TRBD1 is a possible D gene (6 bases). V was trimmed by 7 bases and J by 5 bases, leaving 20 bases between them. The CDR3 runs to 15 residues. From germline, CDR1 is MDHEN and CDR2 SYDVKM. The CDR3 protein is CASMLVRQGRTEAFF. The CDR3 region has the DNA TGTGCCAGCATGCTAGTTCGGCAGGGGAGAACTGAAGCTTTCTTT.

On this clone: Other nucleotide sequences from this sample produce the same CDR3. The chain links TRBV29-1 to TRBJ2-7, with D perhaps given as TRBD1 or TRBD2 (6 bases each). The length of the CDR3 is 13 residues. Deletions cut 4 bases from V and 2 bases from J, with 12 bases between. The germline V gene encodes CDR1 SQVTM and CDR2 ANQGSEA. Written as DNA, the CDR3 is TGCAGCGTTGGCGGGACACCGACCTACGAGCAGTACTTC. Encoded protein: CSVGGTPTYEQYF.

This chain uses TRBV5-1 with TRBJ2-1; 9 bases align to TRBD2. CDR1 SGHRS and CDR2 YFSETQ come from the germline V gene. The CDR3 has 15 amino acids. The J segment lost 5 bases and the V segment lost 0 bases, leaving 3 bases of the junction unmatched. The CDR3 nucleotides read TGCGCCAGCAGCTTGGGGACTAGCGTACACAATGAGCAGTTCTTC. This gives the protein CASSLGTSVHNEQFF.

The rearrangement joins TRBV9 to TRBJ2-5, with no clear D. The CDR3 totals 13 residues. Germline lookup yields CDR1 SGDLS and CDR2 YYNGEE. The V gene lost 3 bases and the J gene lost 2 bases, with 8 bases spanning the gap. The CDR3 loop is CASSGPDQETQYF. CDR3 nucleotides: TGTGCCAGCAGCGGCCCCGATCAAGAGACCCAGTACTTC.

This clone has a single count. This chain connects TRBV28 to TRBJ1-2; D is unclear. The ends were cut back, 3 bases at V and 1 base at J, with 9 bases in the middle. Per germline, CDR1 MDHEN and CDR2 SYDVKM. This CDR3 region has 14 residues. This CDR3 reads CASSFAVFNYGYTF. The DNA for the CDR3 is TGTGCCAGCAGTTTCGCAGTTTTTAACTATGGCTACACCTTC.

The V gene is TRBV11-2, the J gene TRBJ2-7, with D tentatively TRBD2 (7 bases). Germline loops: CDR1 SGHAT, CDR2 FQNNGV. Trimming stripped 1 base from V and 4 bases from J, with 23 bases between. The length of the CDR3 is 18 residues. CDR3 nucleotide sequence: TGTGCCAGCAGCTTAGCAAGGAGGTACGGGGGGCGGGCATACGAGCAGTACTTC. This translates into CASSLARRYGGRAYEQYF. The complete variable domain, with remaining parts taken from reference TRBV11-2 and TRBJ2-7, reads EAGVAQSPRYKIIEKRQSVAFWCNPISGHATLYWYQQILGQGPKLLIQFQNNGVVDDSQLPKDRFSAERLKGVDSTLKIQPAKLEDSAVYLCASSLARRYGGRAYEQYFGPGTRLTVT.

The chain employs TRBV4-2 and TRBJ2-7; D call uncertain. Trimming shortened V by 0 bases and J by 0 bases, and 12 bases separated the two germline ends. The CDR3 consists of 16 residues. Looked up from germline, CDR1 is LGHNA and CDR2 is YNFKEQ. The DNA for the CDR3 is TGTGCCAGCAGCCAAGAAAACAGCGCCCCCTCCTACGAGCAGTACTTC. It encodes CASSQENSAPSYEQYF.